The TCR beta chain described here comes from a study of persistence of HIV-infected CD4 T cells. V lost 6 bases and J 1 base, leaving 13 bases between the germline ends. This CDR3 contains 15 residues. The germline CDR1 and CDR2 sequences are ENHRY and SYGVKD. The libraries were made with immunoSEQ version 4 in survey mode. Only in-frame clones appear in the TCRdb table, and some are missing; sequencing was by immunoSEQ multiplex PCR. This table holds about 40,000 clones, 75% to 80% found once. Findings of the study overall: CMV- and Gag-responding cells had lower TCRbeta richness than CD3/CD28-responding cells.

Cells were stimulated with overlapping HIV-1 Gag 15-mer peptides. CD40L-negative CD69-negative CD45RO-high memory CD4+ T cells were sorted as populations depleted of antigen-responding cells. Notes on this clone: Its antigen is not identified.

The chain carries TRBV10-3 and TRBJ2-1; TRBD2 is a possible D gene (5 bases). Source: CD4+ T cells sorted from PBMCs after approximately 19-hour stimulation, taken from a patient who received antiretroviral therapy. The clonotype originates from an adult man with HIV who was CMV-seropositive. CDR3 sequence (DNA): TGTGCCATCAGCCCAGCGGAGATTTCCTACAATGAGCAGTTCTTC. The encoded protein is CAISPAEISYNEQFF.